These 15 T cell receptor beta chains share one sample of origin, sequenced in a study of Ad26.COV2.S vaccination and SARS-CoV-2 variants. The table came from immunoSEQ multiplex PCR; TCRdb's copy has only in-frame clones and leaves some out. This table has some 410,000 clones, 92% appearing once. As for treatment: around 19 received Ad26.COV2.S at low or high dose, single or two shots; about 5 received placebo; per-sample allocation not given. Day 63 after the first injection of vaccine or placebo was the sampling time. Specimen: peripheral blood, collected in a trial of Ad26.COV2.S vaccine versus placebo. The receptors derive from a person aged 18-65 years who received the Ad26.COV2.S COVID-19 vaccine or a placebo.

This chain links TRBV6-5 with TRBJ2-5, with D possibly being TRBD1 or TRBD2 (5 bases each). This CDR3 region has 14 residues. From germline, CDR1 is MNHEY and CDR2 SVGAGI. The ends were cut back, 3 bases at V and 7 bases at J, with 15 bases in the middle. The CDR3 is CASSYPGTAGTQYF. The CDR3 DNA follows: TGTGCCAGCAGTTATCCAGGGACGGCAGGGACCCAGTACTTC.

This chain joins TRBV9 and TRBJ1-2; the D gene is possibly TRBD1 (6 bases). Germline V gene data show CDR1 as SGDLS and CDR2 as YYNGEE. Trimming stripped 0 bases from V and 2 bases from J, with 14 bases between. This CDR3 region has 16 residues. The DNA for the CDR3 is TGTGCCAGCAGCGTAGAAACAGGGCCTAAAAACTATGGCTACACCTTC. Amino acids: CASSVETGPKNYGYTF.

This sequence joins TRBV6-5 and TRBJ1-1; D remains unclear. This CDR3 is built from 14 residues. Germline V gives CDR1 MNHEY, CDR2 SVGAGI. Trimming cost V 7 bases and J 0 bases, with 12 bases left between them. CDR3 bases: TGTGCCAGCACCTTCAGGACCTTGAACACTGAAGCTTTCTTT. This translates into CASTFRTLNTEAFF.

The rearrangement uses TRBV7-2 and TRBJ2-3, with D tentatively TRBD2 (5 bases). The CDR3 loop spans 15 amino acids. Trimming removed 3 bases at V and 1 base at J, with 11 bases between. The germline gives CDR1 SGHTA, CDR2 FQGNSA. The CDR3 nucleotides read TGTGCCAGCAGCTTTAGCGTTCCTCGCACAGATACGCAGTATTTT. Protein sequence: CASSFSVPRTDTQYF.

The chain carries TRBV6-5 and TRBJ1-1; TRBD1 aligns across 9 bases. The junction had 8 bases not matched to a gene; V was cut back by 6 bases and J by 3 bases. CDR1 is MNHEY and CDR2 is SVGAGI in the germline V gene. The CDR3 loop spans 15 amino acids. In DNA, the CDR3 is TGTGCCAGCAGGTGGACAGGGGAAGCGTACACTGAAGCTTTCTTT. It yields the protein CASRWTGEAYTEAFF.

The gene calls are TRBV19 and TRBJ2-1; D call uncertain. This CDR3 is 15 amino acids long. Between the trimmed V and J ends, which lost 3 bases and 0 bases, there was a span of 9 bases. Germline-derived CDR1 and CDR2 are LNHDA and SQIVND (reference sequence). The CDR3 here is CASSMYTSSYNEQFF. The CDR3, as DNA: TGTGCCAGTAGTATGTACACCAGCTCCTACAATGAGCAGTTCTTC. Drawing the rest from reference TRBV19 and TRBJ2-1, the complete variable domain is DGGITQSPKYLFRKEGQNVTLSCEQNLNHDAMYWYRQDPGQGLRLIYYSQIVNDFQKGDIAEGYSVSREKKESFPLTVTSAQKNPTAFYLCASSMYTSSYNEQFFGPGTRLTVL.

The chain employs TRBV28 and TRBJ1-5, with no clear D. The CDR3 runs to 15 residues. CDR1 is MDHEN, CDR2 SYDVKM, per germline. Trimming left V 2 bases short and J 1 base short, with 9 bases between. The chain's CDR3 is CASSLGQFSNQPQHF. The CDR3 DNA reads TGTGCCAGCAGTTTAGGGCAGTTCAGCAATCAGCCCCAGCATTTT. Together with reference TRBV28 and TRBJ1-5, the CDR3 gives the full variable domain: DVKVTQSSRYLVKRTGEKVFLECVQDMDHENMFWYRQDPGLGLRLIYFSYDVKMKEKGDIPEGYSVSREKKERFSLILESASTNQTSMYLCASSLGQFSNQPQHFGDGTRLSIL.

J is TRBJ2-7 and V is TRBV2; possibly TRBD1 for D (5 bases). The CDR3 runs 12 residues. Germline values: CDR1 SNHLY, CDR2 FYNNEI. V was clipped by 6 bases and J by 0 bases, with 6 bases between them. CDR3 nucleotides: TGTGCCAGCAGGACAGCCTCCTACGAGCAGTACTTC. It is translated as CASRTASYEQYF.

J is TRBJ1-2 and V is TRBV4-3; TRBD1 is a possible D gene (6 bases). CDR1 and CDR2 (germline): LGHNA, YSLEER. The CDR3 consists of 16 residues. V lost 3 bases, J lost 6 bases, and 20 bases lay in between. Here the CDR3 DNA reads TGCGCCAGCAGCCAGGTAGAGACAGGAGGGCTACATGGCTACACCTTC. This translates into CASSQVETGGLHGYTF.

The chain couples TRBV7-2 to TRBJ2-5, with D perhaps given as TRBD1 or TRBD2 (5 bases each). Germline V gives CDR1 SGHTA, CDR2 FQGNSA. Trimming left V 7 bases short and J 4 bases short, with 13 bases between. The CDR3 totals 13 residues. CDR3 residues: CASTGQLGETQYF. The CDR3 coding sequence is TGTGCCAGCACGGGGCAACTCGGAGAGACCCAGTACTTC.

The chain carries TRBV7-6 and TRBJ1-3, with 7 bases identical to TRBD1. J was trimmed by 0 bases and V by 5 bases; bases with no gene match: 7. Germline-derived CDR1 and CDR2 are SGHVS and FNYEAQ. The CDR3 loop spans 16 amino acids. The CDR3, as DNA: TGTGCCAGCAGCCAGGGACAGCCCAGCTCTGGAAACACCATATATTTT. Translation: CASSQGQPSSGNTIYF.

The chain couples TRBV7-6 to TRBJ1-4; D is possibly TRBD1 (5 bases). The CDR3 is made up of 13 amino acids. Germline V gene data show CDR1 as SGHVS and CDR2 as FNYEAQ. V was shortened by 2 bases and J by 8 bases, with 9 bases between the two germline ends. CDR3 sequence: CASSLRGGEKLFF. In DNA, the CDR3 is TGTGCCAGCAGCTTAAGGGGAGGGGAAAAACTGTTTTTT. Supplemented by reference TRBV7-6 and TRBJ1-4, the full variable domain reads GAGVSQSPRYKVTKRGQDVALRCDPISGHVSLYWYRQALGQGPEFLTYFNYEAQQDKSGLPNDRFSAERPEGSISTLTIQRTEQRDSAMYRCASSLRGGEKLFFGSGTQLSVL.

The chain uses TRBV7-9 and TRBJ2-3; possible D gene TRBD2, 6 bases. Looked up from germline, CDR1 is SEHNR and CDR2 is FQNEAQ (reference sequence). The CDR3 runs to 15 residues. Trimming pared 3 bases from V and 0 bases from J, leaving 10 bases between. CDR3 DNA sequence: TGTGCCAGCAGCTTTGCGGGGCCGAGCACAGATACGCAGTATTTT. Its translation is CASSFAGPSTDTQYF.

The J gene is TRBJ2-1, the V gene TRBV7-2, with TRBD1 matching over 10 bases. The CDR3 runs to 18 residues. Looked up from germline, CDR1 is SGHTA and CDR2 is FQGNSA. The V gene end was trimmed by 5 bases and the J gene end by 2 bases; junction bases not matched to a gene: 12. DNA of the CDR3: TGTGCCAGCAGCCAAATGGCCGGGACAGGGGTTCCCTACAATGAGCAGTTCTTC. Its translation: CASSQMAGTGVPYNEQFF.

The gene calls are TRBV9 and TRBJ1-2; TRBD1 might be the D (6 bases). Trimming pared 1 base from V and 8 bases from J, leaving 12 bases between. The CDR3 runs 13 residues. Looked up from germline, CDR1 is SGDLS and CDR2 is YYNGEE. CDR3 amino acids: CASSVSRGDGYTF. In nucleotides, the CDR3 is TGTGCCAGCAGCGTATCCAGGGGTGACGGCTACACCTTC.